These 23 T cell receptor beta chains were sequenced from one sample in a study of cytomegalovirus exposure and HLA in healthy donors. PCR primers comprised 60 Vbeta and 13 Jbeta primers. TCRdb's table, derived via immunoSEQ multiplex PCR, lists solely in-frame clones and lacks some. The sample records approximately 170,000 clones, about 85% being singletons. Sequenced: PBMCs. These receptors were taken from a man aged 30 to 39 in good health and CMV-seropositive.

About this clone: The germline gene is not matched at one end of the junction; a read error may be the cause. The rearrangement joins TRBV7-9 to TRBJ2-5; TRBD1 is a possible D gene (6 bases). The CDR3 spans 14 residues. CDR1 and CDR2 (germline): SEHNR, FQNEAQ (reference sequence). CDR3 nucleotides: TGTTCCAGCAGCTTCAGGACAGTTGGGCAGACCCAGTACTTC. Translating gives CSSSFRTVGQTQYF.

V gene TRBV7-9 combines with J gene TRBJ2-1; 11 bases map to TRBD2. The length of the CDR3 is 16 residues. Germline assignment: CDR1 SEHNR and CDR2 FQNEAQ (reference sequence). Losses at the gene ends were 6 bases for V and 4 bases for J; bases not matched to a gene: 8. The CDR3 bases are TGTGCCAGCAGTTCCCTCCGGACTAGCGGGTACAATGAGCAGTTCTTC. This codes for CASSSLRTSGYNEQFF.

The chain has TRBV5-8 and TRBJ1-5; tentative D call: TRBD1 (6 bases). Trimming cost V 10 bases and J 3 bases, with 17 bases left between them. From germline, CDR1 is SGHTS and CDR2 YDEGEE. The CDR3 length is 14 residues. In DNA, the CDR3 is TGTGCCTCGAACCAGGGACATCTCAATCAGCCCCAGCATTTT. It translates to CASNQGHLNQPQHF.

This clone was detected only a few times. The V call is TRBV7-9, the J call TRBJ1-1, with no clear D. The germline V and J ends were trimmed by 5 bases and 5 bases, with 18 bases remaining between them. The germline V gene encodes CDR1 SEHNR and CDR2 FQNEAQ (reference sequence). The CDR3 runs to 15 residues. The CDR3 region has the DNA TGTGCCAGCAGCGGGGTCGGAGGGTGGTTTACTGAAGCTTTCTTT. Amino acids: CASSGVGGWFTEAFF.

The rearrangement uses TRBV7-9 and TRBJ1-2, with 7 bases aligning to TRBD1. The germline gives CDR1 SEHNR, CDR2 FQNEAQ (reference sequence). This CDR3 comprises 13 residues. V was pared by 5 bases and J by 7 bases, with 7 bases of the junction left unmatched. The CDR3 region has the DNA TGTGCCAGCAGCCTTACAGGGGCCTCTGGCTACACCTTC. Translation: CASSLTGASGYTF.

This clone was seen more than once but under ten times. The chain has TRBV28 and TRBJ1-1; D gene unclear. This CDR3 is built from 13 residues. V was shortened by 3 bases and J by 4 bases, with 9 bases between the two germline ends. Germline CDR1 MDHEN, CDR2 SYDVKM. CDR3 in amino acids: CASSFQDSTEAFF. As DNA, the CDR3 is TGTGCCAGCAGTTTTCAGGATAGCACTGAAGCTTTCTTT.

V and J are TRBV7-9 and TRBJ2-5, with D perhaps matching TRBD2 (6 bases). Looked up from germline, CDR1 is SEHNR and CDR2 is FQNEAQ (reference sequence). V was pared by 5 bases and J by 0 bases, with 19 bases between. The CDR3 is 17 amino acids. CDR3 nucleotides: TGTGCCAGCAGCCAGAGGGAGGTGGGATTGTACCAAGAGACCCAGTACTTC. Protein product: CASSQREVGLYQETQYF.

This sequence joins TRBV21-1 and TRBJ1-1. TRBV21-1 is a known pseudogene. The CDR3 loop spans 13 amino acids. In DNA, the CDR3 is TGTGCCAGCACTCCATGGGGAGGGACTGAAGCTTTCTTT. This encodes CASTPWGGTEAFF.

The chain couples TRBV5-4 to TRBJ1-2; 8 bases are a match to TRBD1. The V segment lost 4 bases and the J segment 8 bases; nucleotides outside the gene matches: 10. CDR1 SGHNT and CDR2 YYREEE come from the germline V gene (reference sequence). CDR3 length: 14 amino acids. CDR3 in DNA: TGTGCCAGCAGCGGGTCGGACAGGGTAGACGGCTACACCTTC. It codes for CASSGSDRVDGYTF.

V is TRBV4-2 and J is TRBJ2-4; TRBD1 aligns across 9 bases. Germline loops: CDR1 LGHNA, CDR2 YNFKEQ. V lost 1 base and J lost 9; bases outside the gene matches: 13. There are 17 residues in the CDR3. CDR3 bases: TGTGCCAGCAGCCAAGGGGGAACAGGGGGCGGAATGGCCATTCAGTACTTC. Its protein is CASSQGGTGGGMAIQYF.

This clone occurred once. The V and J genes are TRBV7-2 and TRBJ1-1; D is unclear. V gave up 5 bases and J gave up 3 bases, with 28 bases separating them. This CDR3 has 19 amino acids. The germline gives CDR1 SGHTA, CDR2 FQGNSA. Here the CDR3 DNA reads TGTGCCAGCAGCACCGCCTTATTTCATGAGAAAGCCCAACACACTGAAGCTTTCTTT. Amino acids: CASSTALFHEKAQHTEAFF.

The V gene is TRBV18, the J gene TRBJ1-4, with D perhaps TRBD1 (6 bases). From germline, CDR1 is KGHSH and CDR2 LQKENI. The CDR3 runs 14 residues. The V end was cut by 5 bases, the J end by 8 bases, with 15 bases between. Here the CDR3 reads CASSSGRGLEKLFF. In DNA form, the CDR3 reads TGTGCCAGCTCATCGGGCAGGGGTTTAGAAAAACTGTTTTTT.

This chain connects TRBV5-1 to TRBJ1-5; 8 bases match TRBD1. CDR1 SGHRS and CDR2 YFSETQ come from the germline V gene. The J segment lost 2 bases and the V segment lost 4 bases, leaving 5 bases of the junction unmatched. The CDR3 runs to 15 residues. The CDR3 protein is CASSPGGAGNQPQHF. CDR3 in DNA: TGCGCCAGCAGCCCAGGGGGCGCGGGCAATCAGCCCCAGCATTTT.

The chain employs TRBV4-3 and TRBJ2-1, with TRBD1 identical over 10 bases. The CDR3 loop spans 16 amino acids. The ends lost 4 bases at V and 6 bases at J; junction bases unmatched: 9. The germline V gene has CDR1 LGHNA and CDR2 YSLEER. The CDR3 here is CASSPRRTGGSNEQFF. Written as DNA, the CDR3 is TGCGCCAGCAGCCCCCGTAGGACAGGGGGTTCCAATGAGCAGTTCTTC.

The V and J genes are TRBV5-1 and TRBJ2-7; tentatively, D is TRBD1 (5 bases). The CDR3 has 14 residues. Trimming pared 2 bases from V and 2 bases from J, leaving 11 bases between. The germline gives CDR1 SGHRS, CDR2 YFSETQ. CDR3 region: CASSLHTDTYEQYF. The DNA of the CDR3 is TGCGCCAGCAGCTTACACACGGACACCTACGAGCAGTACTTC. The whole variable domain, remainder taken from reference TRBV5-1 and TRBJ2-7, is KAGVTQTPRYLIKTRGQQVTLSCSPISGHRSVSWYQQTPGQGLQFLFEYFSETQRNKGNFPGRFSGRQFSNSRSEMNVSTLELGDSALYLCASSLHTDTYEQYFGPGTRLTVT.

This clone was recorded a few times. This chain joins TRBV25-1 and TRBJ2-6; the match to TRBD1 covers 8 bases. V lost 3 bases to trimming and J lost 0 bases; unmatched junction nucleotides: 4. Germline assignment: CDR1 MGHDK and CDR2 SYGVNS. The CDR3 is made up of 17 amino acids. In DNA, the CDR3 is TGTGCCAGCAGTGATGGACAGGGAGACTCTGGGGCCAACGTCCTGACTTTC. Residues: CASSDGQGDSGANVLTF.

The genes are TRBV4-2 and TRBJ2-3; D ambiguous. Germline-derived CDR1 and CDR2 are LGHNA and YNFKEQ. This CDR3 spans 13 amino acids. Trimming pared 0 bases from V and 3 bases from J, leaving 4 bases between. For the CDR3, the DNA is TGTGCCAGCAGCCAAGATATTACAGATACGCAGTATTTT. Translation gives CASSQDITDTQYF.

V usage is TRBV7-6 and J usage is TRBJ2-3; D possibly corresponds to TRBD1 (5 bases). The germline gives CDR1 SGHVS, CDR2 FNYEAQ. This CDR3 is 13 amino acids long. V lost 2 bases and J lost 4, with 7 bases in between. The CDR3 sequence is CASSLRGPDTQYF. In DNA, the CDR3 is TGTGCCAGCAGCTTAAGGGGTCCAGATACGCAGTATTTT.

This clone was recorded a few times. The rearrangement uses TRBV6-5 and TRBJ1-5; tentative D call: TRBD1 (6 bases). V lost 5 bases to trimming and J lost 7 bases, with 12 bases between them. Germline-derived CDR1 and CDR2 are MNHEY and SVGAGI. This CDR3 comprises 13 residues. CDR3 loop: CASSPNRVQPQHF. CDR3 bases: TGTGCCAGCAGTCCAAACAGGGTCCAGCCCCAGCATTTT.

J is TRBJ1-5 and V is TRBV6-1; 7 bases map to TRBD1. The CDR3 is made up of 15 amino acids. Germline loops: CDR1 MNHNS, CDR2 SASEGT. With 6 bases clipped from V and 2 bases from J, the junction kept 7 bases outside the gene matches. CDR3 DNA: TGTGCCAGCAGCCCCGACAGGGCAGGCAATCAGCCCCAGCATTTT. It translates to CASSPDRAGNQPQHF.

Notes on this clone: Other DNA variants within this sample encode the same CDR3. The chain carries TRBV4-3 and TRBJ2-1, with TRBD1 identical over 8 bases. Germline CDR1 LGHNA, CDR2 YSLEER. This CDR3 has 15 amino acids. Trimming cost V 0 bases and J 3 bases; bases outside gene matches: 1. CDR3 sequence reads: CASSQDRGLYNEQFF. CDR3 DNA: TGCGCCAGCAGCCAAGACAGGGGGCTCTACAATGAGCAGTTCTTC.

The chain couples TRBV6-5 to TRBJ2-1, with 10 bases lining up with TRBD2. Unmatched junction bases numbered 7, after V lost 5 bases and J lost 6 bases. Germline V gene lookup returns CDR1 MNHEY and CDR2 SVGAGI. The CDR3 runs 15 residues. The chain's CDR3 is CASSPLAGKGNEQFF. CDR3 nucleotide sequence: TGTGCCAGCAGTCCACTAGCGGGAAAGGGCAATGAGCAGTTCTTC.

This chain uses TRBV18 with TRBJ2-4; 9 bases are a match to TRBD1. The CDR3 spans 13 residues. Germline V lookup: CDR1 KGHSH, CDR2 LQKENI. The trim removed 3 bases at V and 10 bases at J, leaving 4 bases unmatched. The CDR3 region has the DNA TGTGCCAGCTCACCGAGGGGACAGGGAATTCAGTACTTC. Translating it yields CASSPRGQGIQYF.